This T cell receptor (beta chain) is from a study of shared clonotypes between healthy human individuals. Clones were read by immunoSEQ multiplex PCR, and TCRdb kept only the in-frame ones, dropping some. This sample yields about 2 million clones, of which about 95% are seen a single time; 0.1% to 0.15% belongs to the top ten. Unmatched junction bases numbered 12, after V lost 4 bases and J lost 0 bases. The germline V gene encodes CDR1 ENHRY and CDR2 SYGVKD. The length of the CDR3 is 20 residues. The rearrangement links TRBV10-3 to TRBJ2-6; 10 bases fit TRBD1. Sequencing was performed on naive CD4+ T cells sorted from blood. Sample subset: CD45RA+ positively selected. The origin of this receptor is a man younger than 35 in good health. The CDR3 bases are TGTGCCATCAGTGGCGATGCGGGACAGGGGACACTCTCTGGGGCCAACGTCCTGACTTTC. Its protein is CAISGDAGQGTLSGANVLTF.